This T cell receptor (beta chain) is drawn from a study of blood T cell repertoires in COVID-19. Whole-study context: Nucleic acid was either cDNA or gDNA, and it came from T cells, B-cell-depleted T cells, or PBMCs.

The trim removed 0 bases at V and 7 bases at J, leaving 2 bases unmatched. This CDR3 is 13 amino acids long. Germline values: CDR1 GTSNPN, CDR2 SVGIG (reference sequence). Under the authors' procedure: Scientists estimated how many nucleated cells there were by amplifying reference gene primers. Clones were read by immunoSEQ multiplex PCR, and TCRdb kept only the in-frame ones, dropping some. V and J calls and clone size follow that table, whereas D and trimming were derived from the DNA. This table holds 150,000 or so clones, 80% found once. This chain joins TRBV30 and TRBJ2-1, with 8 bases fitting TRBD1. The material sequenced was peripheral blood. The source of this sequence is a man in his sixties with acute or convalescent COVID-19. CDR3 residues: CAWSVQGANEQFF. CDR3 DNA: TGTGCCTGGAGTGTTCAGGGGGCTAATGAGCAGTTCTTC.